This TCR beta chain was sequenced during a study of blood T cell repertoires in COVID-19. TCRdb's copy holds only in-frame clones and misses some; the assay was immunoSEQ multiplex PCR. In the table there are some 250,000 clones, 85% to 90% of which are singletons. With 3 bases removed from V and 2 bases from J, the gap between germline ends came to 16 bases. The germline V gene has CDR1 LGHDT and CDR2 YNNKEL (reference sequence). CDR3 length: 16 amino acids. Assignments of participants to cohorts depended upon their own reported clinical history. The V call is TRBV3-1 (or the pseudogene TRBV3-2), the J call TRBJ1-2; D is unclear. Sample: PBMCs or T cells enriched from blood (not recorded which). The TCR originated in a man aged 18-30 years who had recovered from COVID-19. The CDR3 nucleotides read TGTGCCAGCAGCCATTTGTCGCCAGATCAGAACTATGGCTACACCTTC. Translation gives CASSHLSPDQNYGYTF.